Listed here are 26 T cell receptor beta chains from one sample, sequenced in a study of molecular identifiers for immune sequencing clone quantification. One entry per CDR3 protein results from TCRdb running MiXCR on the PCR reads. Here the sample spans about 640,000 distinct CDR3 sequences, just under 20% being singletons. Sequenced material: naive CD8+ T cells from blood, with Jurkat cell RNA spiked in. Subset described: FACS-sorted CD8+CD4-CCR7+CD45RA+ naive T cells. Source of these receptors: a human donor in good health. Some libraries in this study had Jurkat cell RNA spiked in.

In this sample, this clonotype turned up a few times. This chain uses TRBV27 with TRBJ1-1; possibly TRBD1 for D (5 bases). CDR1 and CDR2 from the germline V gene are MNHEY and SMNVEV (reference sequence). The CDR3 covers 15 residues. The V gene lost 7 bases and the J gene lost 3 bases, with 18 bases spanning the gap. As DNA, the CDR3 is TGTGCCAGCAAAGAACAGGTGCATTTATACACTGAAGCTTTCTTT. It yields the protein CASKEQVHLYTEAFF.

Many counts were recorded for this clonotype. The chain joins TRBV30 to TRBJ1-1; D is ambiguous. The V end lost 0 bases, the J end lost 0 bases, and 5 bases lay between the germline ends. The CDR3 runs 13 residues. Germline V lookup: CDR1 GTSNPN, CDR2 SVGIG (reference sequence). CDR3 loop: CAWSVPMNTEAFF. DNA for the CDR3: TGTGCCTGGAGTGTACCAATGAACACTGAAGCTTTCTTT.

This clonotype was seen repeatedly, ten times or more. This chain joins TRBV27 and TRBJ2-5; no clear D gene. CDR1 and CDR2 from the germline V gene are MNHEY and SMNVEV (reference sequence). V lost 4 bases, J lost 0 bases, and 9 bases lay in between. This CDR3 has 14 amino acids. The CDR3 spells CASSWAAYQETQYF. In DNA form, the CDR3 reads TGTGCCAGCAGTTGGGCCGCCTACCAAGAGACCCAGTACTTC.

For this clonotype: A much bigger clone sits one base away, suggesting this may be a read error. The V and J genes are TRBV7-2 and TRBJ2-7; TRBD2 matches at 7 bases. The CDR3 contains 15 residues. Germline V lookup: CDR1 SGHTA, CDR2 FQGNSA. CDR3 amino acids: CVSRTTSFSSYEQYF. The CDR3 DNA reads TGTGTCAGCAGGACGACTAGCTTTAGCTCCTACGAGCAGTACTTC.

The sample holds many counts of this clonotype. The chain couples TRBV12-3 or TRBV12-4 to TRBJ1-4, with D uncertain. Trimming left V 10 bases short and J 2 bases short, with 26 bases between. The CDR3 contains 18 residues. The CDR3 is CATQRAPGSGWTNEKLFF. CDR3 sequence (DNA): TGTGCCACCCAACGTGCACCGGGCAGCGGGTGGACTAATGAAAAACTGTTTTTT.

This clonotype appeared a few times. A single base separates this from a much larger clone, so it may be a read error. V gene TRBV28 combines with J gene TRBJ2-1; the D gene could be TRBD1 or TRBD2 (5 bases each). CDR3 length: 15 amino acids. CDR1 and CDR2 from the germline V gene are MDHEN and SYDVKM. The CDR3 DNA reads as TGTGCCAGCACCCAAACGCCCGGGGCCTACGATGAGCAGTTCTTC. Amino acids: CASTQTPGAYDEQFF.

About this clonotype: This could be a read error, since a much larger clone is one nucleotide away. CDR3 sequence: CAGSQGGAGNTIYF. The CDR3 DNA follows: TGTGCCGGCAGCCAGGGGGGGGCTGGAAACACCATATATTTT. V gene TRBV3-1 combines with J gene TRBJ1-3; 7 bases are shared with TRBD1. The CDR3 loop spans 14 amino acids. Germline V gene lookup returns CDR1 LGHDT and CDR2 YNNKEL (reference sequence).

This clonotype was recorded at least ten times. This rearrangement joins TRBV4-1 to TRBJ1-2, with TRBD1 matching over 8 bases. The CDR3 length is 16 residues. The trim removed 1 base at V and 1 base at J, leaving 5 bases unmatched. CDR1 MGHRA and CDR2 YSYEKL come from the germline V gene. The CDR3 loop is CASSQGRGLGNYGYTF. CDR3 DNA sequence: TGCGCCAGCAGCCAAGGCAGGGGGCTGGGTAACTATGGCTACACCTTC.

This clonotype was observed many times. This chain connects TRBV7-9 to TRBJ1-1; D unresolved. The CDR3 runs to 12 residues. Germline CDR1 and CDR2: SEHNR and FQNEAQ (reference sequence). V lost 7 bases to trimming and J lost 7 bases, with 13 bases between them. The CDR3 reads CASTHWAGEAFF. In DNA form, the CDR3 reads TGTGCCAGCACCCATTGGGCAGGTGAAGCTTTCTTT. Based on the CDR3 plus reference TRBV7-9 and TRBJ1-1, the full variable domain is DTGVSQNPRHKITKRGQNVTFRCDPISEHNRLYWYRQTLGQGPEFLTYFQNEAQLEKSRLLSDRFSAERPKGSFSTLEIQRTEQGDSAMYLCASTHWAGEAFFGQGTRLTVV.

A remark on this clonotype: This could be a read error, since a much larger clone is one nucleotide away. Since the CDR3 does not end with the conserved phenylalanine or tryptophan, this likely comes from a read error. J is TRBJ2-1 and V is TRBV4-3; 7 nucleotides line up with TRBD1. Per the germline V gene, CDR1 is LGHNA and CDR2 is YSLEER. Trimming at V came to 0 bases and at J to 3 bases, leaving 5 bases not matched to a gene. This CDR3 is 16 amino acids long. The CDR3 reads CASSQDGTEIYNEQFL. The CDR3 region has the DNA TGCGCCAGCAGCCAAGATGGGACAGAGATCTACAATGAGCAGTTCCTC.

The CDR3 protein is CASSHAVSYEQYF. In DNA, the CDR3 is TGCGCCAGCAGCCATGCAGTTTCCTACGAGCAGTACTTC. V gene TRBV4-1 combines with J gene TRBJ2-7; D call uncertain. The germline gives CDR1 MGHRA, CDR2 YSYEKL. V was clipped by 3 bases and J by 1 base, with 7 bases between them. The CDR3 runs to 13 residues.

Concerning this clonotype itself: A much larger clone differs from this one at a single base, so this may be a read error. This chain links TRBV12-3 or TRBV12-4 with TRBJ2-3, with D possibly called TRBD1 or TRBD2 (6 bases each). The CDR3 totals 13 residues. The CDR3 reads CASSRGGSDAQYF. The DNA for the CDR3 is TGTGCCAGCAGTCGAGGGGGGTCAGATGCGCAGTATTTT.

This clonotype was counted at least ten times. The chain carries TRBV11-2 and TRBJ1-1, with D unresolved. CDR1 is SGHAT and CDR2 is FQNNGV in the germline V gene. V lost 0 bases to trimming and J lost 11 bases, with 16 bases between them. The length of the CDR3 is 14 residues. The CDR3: CASSLDGVLSVAFF. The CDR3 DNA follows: TGTGCCAGCAGCTTAGATGGTGTGCTGTCGGTGGCTTTCTTT. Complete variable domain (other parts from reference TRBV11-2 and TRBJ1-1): EAGVAQSPRYKIIEKRQSVAFWCNPISGHATLYWYQQILGQGPKLLIQFQNNGVVDDSQLPKDRFSAERLKGVDSTLKIQPAKLEDSAVYLCASSLDGVLSVAFFGQGTRLTVV.

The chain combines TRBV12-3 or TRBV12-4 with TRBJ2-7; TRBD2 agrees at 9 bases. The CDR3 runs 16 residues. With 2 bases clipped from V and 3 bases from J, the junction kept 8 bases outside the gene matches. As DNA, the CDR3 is TGTGCCAGCAGTTTAAGTTTAGCGGGGGTGAACTACGAGCAGTACTTC. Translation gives CASSLSLAGVNYEQYF.

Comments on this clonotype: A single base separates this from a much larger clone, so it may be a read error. The CDR3 sequence: CATARTGWNTEAYF. For the CDR3, the DNA is TGTGCCACCGCACGGACGGGCTGGAACACTGAAGCTTACTTT. The V gene is TRBV2, the J gene TRBJ1-1; D remains unclear. CDR3 size: 14 residues. The V gene's germline CDR1 is SNHLY and CDR2 FYNNEI.

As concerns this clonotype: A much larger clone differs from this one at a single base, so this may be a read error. DNA of the CDR3: TGTGCCAGCAGCGCAGGGACAGGGGGCCGAGATACGCAGTATTTT. Translated: CASSAGTGGRDTQYF. V usage is TRBV9 and J usage is TRBJ2-3; 12 nucleotides match TRBD1. This CDR3 spans 15 amino acids. The junction had 4 bases not matched to a gene; V was cut back by 3 bases and J by 5 bases. Germline V lookup: CDR1 SGDLS, CDR2 YYNGEE.

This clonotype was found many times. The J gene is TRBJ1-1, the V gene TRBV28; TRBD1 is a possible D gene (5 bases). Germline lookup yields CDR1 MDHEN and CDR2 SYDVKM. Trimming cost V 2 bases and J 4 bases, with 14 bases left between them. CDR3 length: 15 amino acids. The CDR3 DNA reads TGTGCCAGCAGTTTACTGACAGCGGGAAGCACTGAAGCTTTCTTT. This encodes CASSLLTAGSTEAFF. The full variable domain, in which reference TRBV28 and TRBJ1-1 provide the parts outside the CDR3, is DVKVTQSSRYLVKRTGEKVFLECVQDMDHENMFWYRQDPGLGLRLIYFSYDVKMKEKGDIPEGYSVSREKKERFSLILESASTNQTSMYLCASSLLTAGSTEAFFGQGTRLTVV.

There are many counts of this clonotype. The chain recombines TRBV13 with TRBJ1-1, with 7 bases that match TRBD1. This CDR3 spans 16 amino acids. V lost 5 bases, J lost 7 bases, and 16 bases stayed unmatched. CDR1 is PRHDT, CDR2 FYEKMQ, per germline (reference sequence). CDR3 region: CASSPEGGAIQGEAFF. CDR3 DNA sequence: TGTGCCAGCAGCCCCGAAGGGGGCGCGATACAGGGTGAAGCTTTCTTT.

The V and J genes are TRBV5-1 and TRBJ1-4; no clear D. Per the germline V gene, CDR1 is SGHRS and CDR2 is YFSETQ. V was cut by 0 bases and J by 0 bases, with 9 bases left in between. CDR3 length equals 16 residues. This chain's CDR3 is CASSLAIASTNEKLFF. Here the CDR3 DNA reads TGCGCCAGCAGCTTGGCCATAGCCTCAACTAATGAAAAACTGTTTTTT.

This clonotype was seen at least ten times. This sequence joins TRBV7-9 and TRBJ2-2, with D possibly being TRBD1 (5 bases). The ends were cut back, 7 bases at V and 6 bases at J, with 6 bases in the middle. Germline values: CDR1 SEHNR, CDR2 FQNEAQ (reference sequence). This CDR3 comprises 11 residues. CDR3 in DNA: TGTGCCAGCACAGGGTCCGGGGAGCTGTTTTTT. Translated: CASTGSGELFF.

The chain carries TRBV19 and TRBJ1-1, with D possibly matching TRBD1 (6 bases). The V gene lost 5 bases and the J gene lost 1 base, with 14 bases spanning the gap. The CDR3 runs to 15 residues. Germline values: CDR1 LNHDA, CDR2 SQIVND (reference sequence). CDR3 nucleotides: TGTGCCAGTAGTGCATTCTTGACAGGGAACACTGAAGCTTTCTTT. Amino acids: CASSAFLTGNTEAFF.

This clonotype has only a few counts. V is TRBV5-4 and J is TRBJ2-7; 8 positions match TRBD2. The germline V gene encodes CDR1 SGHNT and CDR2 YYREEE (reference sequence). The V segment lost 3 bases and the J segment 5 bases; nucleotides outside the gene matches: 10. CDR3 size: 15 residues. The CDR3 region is CASSSGGGGLDEQYF. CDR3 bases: TGTGCCAGCAGCTCCGGGGGGGGAGGGCTGGACGAGCAGTACTTC.

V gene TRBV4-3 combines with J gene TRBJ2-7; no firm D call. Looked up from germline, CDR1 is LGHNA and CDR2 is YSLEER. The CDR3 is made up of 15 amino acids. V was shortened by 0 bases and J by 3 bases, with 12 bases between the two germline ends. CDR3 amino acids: CASSQDWSENYEQYF. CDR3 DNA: TGCGCCAGCAGCCAAGATTGGTCGGAGAACTACGAGCAGTACTTC.

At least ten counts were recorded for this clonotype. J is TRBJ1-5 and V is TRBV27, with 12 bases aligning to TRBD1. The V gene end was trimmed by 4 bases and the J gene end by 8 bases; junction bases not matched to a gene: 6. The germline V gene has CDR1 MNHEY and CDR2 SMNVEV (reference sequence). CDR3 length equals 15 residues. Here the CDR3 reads CASSSGQGAWEPQHF. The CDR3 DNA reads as TGTGCCAGCAGTTCGGGACAGGGGGCATGGGAGCCCCAGCATTTT.

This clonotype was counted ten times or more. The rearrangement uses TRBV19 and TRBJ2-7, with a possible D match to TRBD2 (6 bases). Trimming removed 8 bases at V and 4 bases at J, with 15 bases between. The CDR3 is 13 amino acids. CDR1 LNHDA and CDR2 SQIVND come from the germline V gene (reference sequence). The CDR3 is CASGPSGGYEQYF. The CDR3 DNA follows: TGTGCCAGTGGCCCCTCTGGAGGGTACGAGCAGTACTTC.

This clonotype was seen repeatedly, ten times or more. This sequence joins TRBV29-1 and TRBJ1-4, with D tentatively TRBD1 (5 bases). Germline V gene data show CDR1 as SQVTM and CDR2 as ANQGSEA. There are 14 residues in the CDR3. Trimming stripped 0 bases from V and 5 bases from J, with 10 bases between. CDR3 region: CSVEDPGENEKLFF. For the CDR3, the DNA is TGCAGCGTTGAAGATCCGGGGGAAAATGAAAAACTGTTTTTT.